The sample holds one count of the clone carrying this TCR beta chain. What it recognizes is unknown. The method was immunoSEQ multiplex PCR; TCRdb's version includes in-frame clones alone and lacks a portion of them. The sample yields roughly 56,000 clones, 60% to 85% seen once. The record originates from a study of early stage breast cancer tumors. General study findings and limits: Tumor and normal breast were distinguished via blood comparison in about 90% of the 16 patients.

The CDR3 has 14 amino acids. V was clipped by 2 bases and J by 3 bases, with 13 bases between them. CDR1 and CDR2 (germline): GTSNPN, SVGIG (reference sequence). The rearrangement joins TRBV30 to TRBJ1-2, with D unclear. The source of this sequence is a person between 30 and 45 years old with breast cancer. The source material was blood. The CDR3 here is CAWSLLGPHYGYTF. In nucleotides, the CDR3 is TGTGCCTGGAGTCTGTTAGGGCCGCACTATGGCTACACCTTC.